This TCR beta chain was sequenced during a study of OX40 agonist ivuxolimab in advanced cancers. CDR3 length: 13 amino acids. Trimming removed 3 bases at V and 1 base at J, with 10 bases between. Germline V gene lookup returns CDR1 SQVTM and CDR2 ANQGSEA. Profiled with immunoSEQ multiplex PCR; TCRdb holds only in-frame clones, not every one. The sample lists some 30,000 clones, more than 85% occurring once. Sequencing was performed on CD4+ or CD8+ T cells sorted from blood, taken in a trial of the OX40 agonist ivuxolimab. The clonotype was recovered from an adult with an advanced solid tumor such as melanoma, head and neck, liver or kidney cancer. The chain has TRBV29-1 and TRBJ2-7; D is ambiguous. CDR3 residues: CSVEKGLSYEQYF. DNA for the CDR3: TGCAGCGTTGAGAAAGGGTTATCCTACGAGCAGTACTTC.